The TCR beta chain under discussion was sequenced for a study of blood T cell repertoires in COVID-19 (dated by TCRdb to about 2020). Study-level background: Samples from collaborators originated in the United States, Italy and Spain and spanned both the acute and convalescent phases of COVID-19. The dataset comprised deeply sampled blood TCRbeta repertoires from subjects exposed to, actively infected with, or recovered from COVID-19. The repertoires were released in a freely available public database intended as a resource for research on the immune response to SARS-CoV-2. The sample metadata nearly always contained a de-identified subject ID, COVID-19 status, age in years and sex. Where available, HLA class I and class II types were taken from metadata supplied by the sample provider and were not determined by assay-based typing. Samples were obtained from the ongoing ImmuneRACE study (first 160 participants) and from over 1,000 subjects provided by 6 global collaborators. The prospective study material was composed of cDNA or gDNA derived from T cells, B-cell-depleted T cells, or PBMCs. Points the paper makes about the study in general: The amount of clinical and demographic metadata varied by source and participant and was provided uncurated.

The germline V gene provides CDR1 SGHRS and CDR2 YFSETQ. The junction carries 10 bases between V and J, which are trimmed by 0 bases and 4 bases respectively. The CDR3 runs 15 residues from the cysteine to the phenylalanine. CDR3 DNA is the only sequence kept; it has 45 bases, read in frame from the first base. Details on this clone: Which antigen it targets is not known. No base quality values were provided; no much bigger clone lies one nucleotide off.

Whole blood was collected in K2EDTA tubes by collaborating institutions according to the institutions' own protocols. For TCRbeta analysis, collaborators shipped samples in one of three forms: frozen whole blood, isolated PBMCs, or DNA extracted from either of those sample types. TCRbeta CDR3 regions were amplified from genomic DNA by means of the immunoSEQ Assay, a bias-controlled multiplex PCR. In the authors' own workflow: The number of nucleated cells in each sample was estimated from the amplification of reference gene primers within the assay. To quantify the absolute abundance of each unique TCRbeta CDR3 rearrangement, sequence reads were collapsed and filtered. For each sample, productive Simpson clonality was calculated by taking the square root of Simpson's diversity index across productive rearrangements. Drawn from immuneACCESS, this table holds only the in-frame rearrangements with V and J called that TCRdb kept. Clones are partly lost; checked studies trace under half to an unresolved V gene and leave the rest unexplained. V and J calls and clone size follow that table, whereas D and trimming were derived from the DNA. The sample table lists more than 85,000 clones, about 85% of them with a count of one. The ten most abundant clones make up 2% to 2.5% of the sample.

The sample taken for sequencing was peripheral blood. The chain was built from TRBV5-1 and TRBJ2-2; the D segment could be TRBD1, given 6 matching bases. This clonotype was obtained from a man aged 45-65 years with active COVID-19. At the DNA level, the sequence is TGCGCCAGCAGCTTGGCAGGGGACGGCACCGGGGAGCTGTTTTTT. Its protein product is CASSLAGDGTGELFF.